A selection of T cell receptor beta chains follows, all from one sample in a study of blood T cell repertoires in COVID-19. Measured with immunoSEQ multiplex PCR; TCRdb has only the in-frame clones, and not every one. Of about 250,000 clones in the sample, 85% to 95% were seen once. Sequencing used peripheral blood. These receptor sequences come from a man aged 30 to 45 with COVID-19, enrolled during active disease. CDR3s include the opening cysteine and the closing phenylalanine or tryptophan. A D gene is named only where the DNA matches it firmly. Some rows mark clone size as missing; the rest say once, few, many or name a class of expanded clone.

TGTGCCAGCAGACAAGCCCCGGGGGGGCCGGACACCGGGGAGCTGTTTTTT,CASRQAPGGPDTGELFF,TRBJ2-2,TRBV11-2,TRBD2,NA
TGTGCCAGCAGCCACGTTGGGAGCGGATTGGGGACAGATACGCAGTATTTT,CASSHVGSGLGTDTQYF,TRBJ2-3,TRBV9,NA,NA
TGTGCCTGGATCCCCGGGAGGCTAGCGGGGGGGCCCTTCTCCTACAATGAGCAGTTCTTC,CAWIPGRLAGGPFSYNEQFF,TRBJ2-1,TRBV30,TRBD2,once
TGTGCCTGGACGGACGGGACTTTTGCGGGGAAACTGTTTTTT,CAWTDGTFAGKLFF,TRBJ1-4,TRBV30,NA,NA
TGTGCCAGTAGTATTTTCTCCGGGATGGAGCAGTACTTC,CASSIFSGMEQYF,TRBJ2-7,TRBV19,NA,NA
TGTGCCAGCAGTCGGACAGGTTTCGGTCAGCCCCAGCATTTT,CASSRTGFGQPQHF,TRBJ1-5,TRBV2,TRBD1,NA
TGTGCCAGCAGTTCAGTAGGACAGGGGTTTTCACCCCTCCACTTT,CASSSVGQGFSPLHF,TRBJ1-6,TRBV7-9,TRBD1,NA
TGTGCCAGCAGCAGACGACAGGGTATTATCGGGAATGAGCAGTTCTTC,CASSRRQGIIGNEQFF,TRBJ2-1,TRBV5-6,TRBD1,NA
TGTGCCAGCAGCCAAGACGCGACTGTACAAGAGACCCAGTACTTC,CASSQDATVQETQYF,TRBJ2-5,TRBV14,NA,NA
TGTGCCTGGAACAGGGGGTCTGGAAACACCATATATTTT,CAWNRGSGNTIYF,TRBJ1-3,TRBV30,TRBD1,NA
TGTGCCAGCAGCTTCGACGGGACTAGCGGGGGATACGAGCAGTACTTC,CASSFDGTSGGYEQYF,TRBJ2-7,TRBV7-3,TRBD2,NA
TGTGCCAGCAGCTTAGGCCCTAGCGGAAACAATGAGCAGTTCTTC,CASSLGPSGNNEQFF,TRBJ2-1,TRBV11-3,TRBD2,NA
TGTGCCAGCAGCCCTAGTCGGAGGGACCCCTACAATGAGCAGTTCTTC,CASSPSRRDPYNEQFF,TRBJ2-1,TRBV5-5,NA,few
TGTGCCAGCTCCCAGGGACAGGGGCATTCACCCCTCCACTTT,CASSQGQGHSPLHF,TRBJ1-6,TRBV18,TRBD1,NA
TGCGCCAGCAGTGACCTCGACAGGGGGCGAACTGAAGCTTTCTTT,CASSDLDRGRTEAFF,TRBJ1-1,TRBV10-2,TRBD1,NA
TGCAGTGCTAGTCCAGCGGGGGAGCCAGATACGCAGTATTTT,CSASPAGEPDTQYF,TRBJ2-3,TRBV20-1,TRBD2,NA
TGTGCCAGCCTACGATCGTTTGGGGCCAACGTCCTGACTTTC,CASLRSFGANVLTF,TRBJ2-6,TRBV7-9,NA,NA
TGTGCCAGCACGATGACTAGCGGGGGGGACAATGAGCAGTTCTTC,CASTMTSGGDNEQFF,TRBJ2-1,TRBV27,TRBD2,NA
TGTGCCAGCAGCCAAGATGGGTTAGGACAGGGCCCTGGAAACACCATATATTTT,CASSQDGLGQGPGNTIYF,TRBJ1-3,TRBV3-1/TRBV3-2,TRBD1,NA
TGTGCCAGCAGCGCTGGGCCCTCGGGGACAGGGGGCCCTGTGAACACTGAAGCTTTCTTT,CASSAGPSGTGGPVNTEAFF,TRBJ1-1,TRBV9,TRBD1,NA
TGTGCCAGCTACAGGGCCGGGGAGCTGTTTTTT,CASYRAGELFF,TRBJ2-2,TRBV18,NA,NA
TGTGCCACCAGCAGAGAACGCAGGGGGAATGAGCAGTTCTTC,CATSRERRGNEQFF,TRBJ2-1,TRBV15,TRBD1,few
TGTGCCAGCAGCCCGTTCCGGGACAGCTATGGCTACACCTTC,CASSPFRDSYGYTF,TRBJ1-2,TRBV5-6,TRBD1,NA
TGCGCCAGCAGAGTCGAGGGGGCGTTTTGGACTGAAGCTTTCTTT,CASRVEGAFWTEAFF,TRBJ1-1,TRBV5-1,TRBD1,NA
TGTGCCAGCAGTTTTCACCGACAGGGGGGAGGCTATGGCTACACCTTC,CASSFHRQGGGYGYTF,TRBJ1-2,TRBV27,TRBD1,NA
TGTGCTAGTGGTATATTAGGGGTTACTGGAAACACCATATATTTT,CASGILGVTGNTIYF,TRBJ1-3,TRBV12-5,NA,NA
TGTGCCTGGAGTGTAAAATCGGGAACTGAAGCTTTCTTT,CAWSVKSGTEAFF,TRBJ1-1,TRBV30,NA,NA
TGTGCCAGCAGCCGGGCAGGGCCGAACTATGGCTACACCTTC,CASSRAGPNYGYTF,TRBJ1-2,TRBV5-4,NA,NA
TGCGCCAGCAGCCCAACAGGTCTCTCCGGGGCCAACGTCCTGACTTTC,CASSPTGLSGANVLTF,TRBJ2-6,TRBV5-1,NA,NA
TGCGCCGGATCTCTTGGACAGGGCGGCGAGCAGTACTTC,CAGSLGQGGEQYF,TRBJ2-7,TRBV5-1,TRBD1,NA
TGCGCCAGCAAGATTGGACAGGCGTCGGGCGCTTTCTTT,CASKIGQASGAFF,TRBJ1-1,TRBV10-2,TRBD1,NA
TGCGCCAGCAGGTGGACAGGGTTGAACACTGAAGCTTTCTTT,CASRWTGLNTEAFF,TRBJ1-1,TRBV5-1,TRBD1,few
TGTGCCAGCAGTTACACGACAGGATACGAGCAGTACTTC,CASSYTTGYEQYF,TRBJ2-7,TRBV6-5,NA,NA
TGTGCCAGCAGCCAAGATCCGGGACAGGGGGCAAGGGAGCAGTACTTC,CASSQDPGQGAREQYF,TRBJ2-7,TRBV4-2,TRBD1,NA
TGTGCCAGCAGATTGGGACAGGGGACCGGGGAGCTGTTTTTT,CASRLGQGTGELFF,TRBJ2-2,TRBV6-5,TRBD1,NA
TGTGCCAGCAGCCCGGGACAGGGGGCAGATATGCAGTATTTT,CASSPGQGADMQYF,TRBJ2-3,TRBV5-6,TRBD1,NA
TGTGCGGGAGGGGAAGTTGACTATGGCTACACCTTC,CAGGEVDYGYTF,TRBJ1-2,TRBV28,NA,NA
TGCGCCAGCAGCCAAGATGTCGGGCCTCGGGGCGAGCAGTACTTC,CASSQDVGPRGEQYF,TRBJ2-7,TRBV4-1,NA,NA
TGTGCCAGCTCCGGGACACTCTACAATGAGCAGTTCTTC,CASSGTLYNEQFF,TRBJ2-1,TRBV12-3/TRBV12-4,NA,NA
TGTGCCAGCAGTGAACAGGGGGGTTATAACTATGGCTACACCTTC,CASSEQGGYNYGYTF,TRBJ1-2,TRBV25-1,TRBD1,NA
TGTGCCAGCAGCGTATTCCAGGGACTAACAATATCAGATACGCAGTATTTT,CASSVFQGLTISDTQYF,TRBJ2-3,TRBV9,TRBD2,NA
TGTGCCAGCAGCCTAGGCGGGGGACCTATGGAGACCCAGTACTTC,CASSLGGGPMETQYF,TRBJ2-5,TRBV11-3,TRBD2,NA
TGTGCCAGCAGCTTCGGGGGGCCGAACACTGAAGCTTTCTTT,CASSFGGPNTEAFF,TRBJ1-1,TRBV5-6,NA,NA
TGTGCCAGCAGCTTACAACCTGGGGCGAATGAAAAACTGTTTTTT,CASSLQPGANEKLFF,TRBJ1-4,TRBV7-2,NA,NA
TGTGCCAGCAGCGTAGTGGCTCACATTCCAGAGCAGTACTTC,CASSVVAHIPEQYF,TRBJ2-7,TRBV9,NA,NA
TGTGCCAGCAGCAAGGGACAGGGGCGTACTAACTATGGCTACACCTTC,CASSKGQGRTNYGYTF,TRBJ1-2,TRBV13,TRBD1,NA
TGTGCCAGCAGCCCAAGTGGGGGCCGAGAAAAACTGTTTTTT,CASSPSGGREKLFF,TRBJ1-4,TRBV7-9,NA,NA
TGTGCCAGCAGAACCGAGGTGGCTGGTGAGCAGTTCTTC,CASRTEVAGEQFF,TRBJ2-1,TRBV6-5,NA,NA
TGCAGCGTTGGGGATTTTATGGGACAGAACACTGAAGCTTTCTTT,CSVGDFMGQNTEAFF,TRBJ1-1,TRBV29-1,NA,NA
TGTGCCAGCAGCTTAAATTCCGCAGGGATGGGGGATACGCAGTATTTT,CASSLNSAGMGDTQYF,TRBJ2-3,TRBV11-3,NA,NA
TGTGCCAGCAGCGTAGCCTCGGGAGAAAACATTCAGTACTTC,CASSVASGENIQYF,TRBJ2-4,TRBV9,NA,NA
TGTGCCAGCAGCCAGTATCCCGCCGGGACTGGGAGCTCCTATAATTCACCCCTCCACTTT,CASSQYPAGTGSSYNSPLHF,TRBJ1-6,TRBV3-1/TRBV3-2,NA,NA
TGTGCCAGCAGCCAAGATACCGGGGTAATTAACTATGGCTACACCTTC,CASSQDTGVINYGYTF,TRBJ1-2,TRBV14,NA,NA
TGTGCCAGCAGTCCGCCTTGGGGCCTTTGGGGCTACACCTTC,CASSPPWGLWGYTF,TRBJ1-2,TRBV6-2/TRBV6-3,NA,NA
TGCGCCAGCAGCCAAGAAGGAGGGGATAATTCACCCCTCCACTTT,CASSQEGGDNSPLHF,TRBJ1-6,TRBV4-1,NA,NA
TGCGCCAGCAGCCTCAGTGGGTTAACAGGGGGACCGAGCTCCTATAATTCACCCCTCCACTTT,CASSLSGLTGGPSSYNSPLHF,TRBJ1-6,TRBV4-1,TRBD1,NA
TGTGCCAGCAGCCCCCGGGACAGCCTTAGCTACACCTTC,CASSPRDSLSYTF,TRBJ1-2,TRBV5-5,TRBD1,NA
TGTGCCAGCAGCCGCGGACAGGGGACTGAAGCTTTCTTT,CASSRGQGTEAFF,TRBJ1-1,TRBV7-3,TRBD1,NA
TGCGCCAGCAGCCGGGAAACTACTAGCGGGGTACCCTCCTACAATGAGCAGTTCTTC,CASSRETTSGVPSYNEQFF,TRBJ2-1,TRBV4-1,TRBD2,once
TGCGCCAGCAGTCGAGGAGGACAGGGGAATAGAGGCTACACCTTC,CASSRGGQGNRGYTF,TRBJ1-2,TRBV5-1,TRBD1,NA